This TCR beta chain originates from a study of blood T cell repertoires in COVID-19. As for the study in general: PBMCs, B-cell-depleted T cells, or T cells provided the cDNA or gDNA that made up the material.

Per germline, CDR1 SGHAT and CDR2 FQNNGV. CDR3 length: 13 amino acids. V was shortened by 3 bases and J by 3 bases, with 9 bases between the two germline ends. The method was immunoSEQ multiplex PCR; TCRdb's version includes in-frame clones alone and lacks a portion of them. The sample records about 150,000 clones, 75% to 90% being singletons. The sample consisted of peripheral blood. The source is a woman between 55 and 75 years old with active or convalescent COVID-19. The chain carries TRBV11-2 and TRBJ2-7, with D possibly matching TRBD2 (7 bases). The CDR3 is CASSFRGGYEQYF. The CDR3 nucleotides read TGTGCCAGCAGCTTTAGGGGGGGCTACGAGCAGTACTTC.